The clone carrying this TCR beta chain was counted a few times. The antigen remains undetermined. This CDR3 region has 16 residues. Germline assignment: CDR1 MNHNS and CDR2 SASEGT. The ends lost 4 bases at V and 6 bases at J; junction bases unmatched: 13. The data were taken from a study of cytomegalovirus exposure and HLA in healthy donors. Study-wide results and limits: It was approximately 150 TCR beta chains that were listed as cytomegalovirus-associated. Many donors shared some public TCRs, even though most TCR sequences were rare.

Using immunoSEQ multiplex PCR, the repertoire was profiled, and TCRdb retains in-frame clones only, with some absent. The profile shows around 150,000 clones, approximately 89% of them singletons. The material sequenced was PBMCs. The sequence was obtained from a man aged 18 to 30 in good health and CMV-seropositive. This rearrangement joins TRBV6-1 to TRBJ2-7; 9 bases are a match to TRBD2. The CDR3 DNA is TGTGCCAGCAGTGGTCAGACTATAGCGGGAGCGGTCGAGCAGTACTTC. Translated: CASSGQTIAGAVEQYF.